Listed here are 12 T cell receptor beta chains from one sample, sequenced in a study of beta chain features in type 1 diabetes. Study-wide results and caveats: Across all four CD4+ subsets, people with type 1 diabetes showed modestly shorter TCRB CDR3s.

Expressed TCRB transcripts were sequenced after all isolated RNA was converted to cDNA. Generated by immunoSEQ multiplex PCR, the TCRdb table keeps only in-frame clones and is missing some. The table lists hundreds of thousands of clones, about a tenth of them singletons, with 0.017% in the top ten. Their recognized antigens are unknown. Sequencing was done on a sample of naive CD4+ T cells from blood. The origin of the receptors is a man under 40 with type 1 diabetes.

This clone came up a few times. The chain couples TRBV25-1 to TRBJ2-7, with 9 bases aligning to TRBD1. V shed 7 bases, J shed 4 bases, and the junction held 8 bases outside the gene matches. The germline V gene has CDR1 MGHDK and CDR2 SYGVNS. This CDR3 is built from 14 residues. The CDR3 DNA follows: TGTGCCAGCAAAGGGACAGGGAGCCCTTACGAGCAGTACTTC. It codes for CASKGTGSPYEQYF.

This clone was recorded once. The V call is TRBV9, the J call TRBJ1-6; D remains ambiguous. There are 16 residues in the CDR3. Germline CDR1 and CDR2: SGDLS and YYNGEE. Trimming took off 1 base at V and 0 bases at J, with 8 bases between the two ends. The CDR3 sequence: CASSVRGSSYNSPLHF. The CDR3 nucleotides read TGTGCCAGCAGCGTAAGAGGGAGCTCCTATAATTCACCCCTCCACTTT.

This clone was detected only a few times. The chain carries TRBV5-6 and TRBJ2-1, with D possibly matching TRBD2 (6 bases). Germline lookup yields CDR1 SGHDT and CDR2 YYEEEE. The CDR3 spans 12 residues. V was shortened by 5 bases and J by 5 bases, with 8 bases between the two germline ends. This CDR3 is CASRAGHNEQFF. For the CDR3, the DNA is TGTGCCAGCAGGGCGGGGCACAATGAGCAGTTCTTC.

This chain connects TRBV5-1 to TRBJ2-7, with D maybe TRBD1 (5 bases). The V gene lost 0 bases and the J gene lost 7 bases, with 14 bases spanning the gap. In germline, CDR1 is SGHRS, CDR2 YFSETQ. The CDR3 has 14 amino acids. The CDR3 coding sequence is TGCGCCAGCAGCTTGGAAGGGGCAGGCTCGGAGCAGTACTTC. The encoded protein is CASSLEGAGSEQYF.

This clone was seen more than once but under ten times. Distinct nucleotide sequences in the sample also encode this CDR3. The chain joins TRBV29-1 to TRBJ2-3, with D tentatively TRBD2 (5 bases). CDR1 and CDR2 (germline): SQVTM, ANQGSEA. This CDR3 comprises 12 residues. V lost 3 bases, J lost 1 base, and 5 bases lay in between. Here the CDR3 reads CSVDGGTDTQYF. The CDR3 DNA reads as TGCAGCGTTGACGGGGGCACAGATACGCAGTATTTT.

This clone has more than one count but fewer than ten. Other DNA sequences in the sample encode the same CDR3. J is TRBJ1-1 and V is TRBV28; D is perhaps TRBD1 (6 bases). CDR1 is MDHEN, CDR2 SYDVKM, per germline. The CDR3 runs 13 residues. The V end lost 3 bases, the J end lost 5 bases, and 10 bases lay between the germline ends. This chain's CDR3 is CASSLTGGTEAFF. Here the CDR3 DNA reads TGTGCCAGCAGTTTGACAGGTGGGACTGAAGCTTTCTTT.

CDR3 sequence: CASSPGPGQGLAGAFF. The DNA of the CDR3 is TGTGCCAGCAGCCCCGGCCCGGGACAGGGCCTGGCGGGGGCTTTCTTT. V is TRBV5-6 and J is TRBJ1-1, with 9 nucleotides matching TRBD1. Germline values: CDR1 SGHDT, CDR2 YYEEEE. After removal of 4 bases from V and 11 bases from J, the junction contained 18 bases not matched to a gene. This CDR3 has 16 amino acids.

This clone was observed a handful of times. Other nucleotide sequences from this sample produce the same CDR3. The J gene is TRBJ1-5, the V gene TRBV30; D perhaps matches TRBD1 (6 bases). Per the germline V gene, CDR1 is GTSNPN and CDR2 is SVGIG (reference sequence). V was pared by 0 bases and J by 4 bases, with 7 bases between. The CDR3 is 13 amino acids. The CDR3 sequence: CAWSVQGNQPQHF. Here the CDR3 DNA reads TGTGCCTGGAGTGTACAGGGAAATCAGCCCCAGCATTTT.

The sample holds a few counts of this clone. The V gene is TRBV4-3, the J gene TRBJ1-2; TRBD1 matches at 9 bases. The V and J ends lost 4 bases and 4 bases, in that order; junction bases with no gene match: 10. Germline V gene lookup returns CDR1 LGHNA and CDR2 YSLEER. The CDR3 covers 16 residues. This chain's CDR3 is CASSLTPRDRVYGYTF. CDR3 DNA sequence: TGCGCCAGCAGCCTCACCCCCCGGGACAGGGTCTATGGCTACACCTTC.

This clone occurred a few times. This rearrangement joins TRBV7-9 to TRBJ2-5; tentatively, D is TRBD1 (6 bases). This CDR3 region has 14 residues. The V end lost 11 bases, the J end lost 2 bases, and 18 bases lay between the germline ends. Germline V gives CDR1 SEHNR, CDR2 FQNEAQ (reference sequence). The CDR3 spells CACQRGRSQETQYF. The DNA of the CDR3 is TGTGCCTGCCAAAGGGGGAGATCTCAAGAGACCCAGTACTTC.

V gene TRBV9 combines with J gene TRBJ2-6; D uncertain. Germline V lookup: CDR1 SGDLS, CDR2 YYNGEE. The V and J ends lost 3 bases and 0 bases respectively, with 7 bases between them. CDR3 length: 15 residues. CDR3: CASSARNSGANVLTF. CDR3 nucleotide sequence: TGTGCCAGCAGCGCCAGGAACTCTGGGGCCAACGTCCTGACTTTC.

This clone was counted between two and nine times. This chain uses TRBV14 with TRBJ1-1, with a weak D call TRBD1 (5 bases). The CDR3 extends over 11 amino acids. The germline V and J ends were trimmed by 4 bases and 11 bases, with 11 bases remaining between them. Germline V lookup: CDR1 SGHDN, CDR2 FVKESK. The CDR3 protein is CASSRQGGAFF. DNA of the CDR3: TGTGCCAGCAGCCGCCAGGGAGGGGCTTTCTTT.